This T cell receptor (beta chain) emerged from a study of T cells in Graves' hyperthyroidism and ophthalmopathy. The CDR3 is 12 residues long. Trimming pared 6 bases from V and 4 bases from J, leaving 12 bases between. Germline CDR1 and CDR2: DFQATT and SNEGSKA (reference sequence). What was amplified from RNA transcripts were TCR beta CDR3 regions. Researchers ran a first-round RT-PCR on the TCR CDR3 using the HTBI primer set. TCRdb re-analysed the multiplex PCR reads in MiXCR, keeping a single row per CDR3 protein. The repertoire holds 300,000 to 350,000 distinct CDR3 sequences, with roughly a fifth as singletons. For this clonotype: Its antigen is not identified.

Findings and caveats of the study: Within blood appeared most thyroid clonotypes that had expanded above 0.001.

Hyperthyroidism of Graves' type that showed no ophthalmopathy progression within 18 months was stable. Material for sequencing was blood. V and J are TRBV20-1 and TRBJ2-5; tentative D call: TRBD1 (6 bases). The clonotype was recovered from a woman aged 50 to 65 with Graves' hyperthyroidism. For the CDR3, the DNA is TGCAGTGCGCACCGGGACACAGAGACCCAGTACTTC. It is translated as CSAHRDTETQYF.